This T cell receptor beta chain comes out of a study of shared clonotypes between healthy human individuals (dated by TCRdb to about 2020). For the wider study: A couple of women and a few men aged 18 to 49 years were included in the cohort. Per donor, leukapheresis produced somewhere between about 0.94 and 9.5 billion PBMCs. Per donor, three plates each were used for CD4 naive and CD4 memory, two for CD8 naive, and one for CD8 memory. To increase sequencing depth and limit assay-specific biases, TCR repertoire library preparation and sequencing were carried out by different laboratories using diverse techniques. Blood TCR repertoires of roughly five healthy adults were deeply sequenced to estimate repertoire size and the extent of clonotype sharing between individuals. Study-level results and caveats: Estimated clonotype richness was generally larger for naive than for memory subsets. Higher generation probabilities were observed for clonotypes shared by all four sorted-subset donors than for non-shared clonotypes. Only blood was sampled, and tissue TCR repertoires likely differ from those in blood. Rarefaction of sorted-subset datasets indicated incomplete sequencing despite the large sequencing depth. Across four donors, approximately 5% of naive CD4, 3.5% of naive CD8, 2% to 2.5% of memory CD4, and approximately 0.4% of memory CD8 clonotypes were shared. Based on pairwise subsampling, the degree of clonotype sharing among donors was expected to be affected by sequencing depth. Because the study included only a small number of donors, the genetic and exposure-history diversity represented was limited.

At the junction V is shortened by 2 bases and J by 1 base; bases outside the gene matches: 3. CDR1 SGHRS and CDR2 YFSETQ are derived from the germline V gene. There are 16 amino acids in the CDR3, from cysteine to phenylalanine inclusive. Only the CDR3 DNA stays, 48 bases, in frame from base 1. Using the deep immunoSEQ assay, multiplex PCR amplified TCR CDR3 regions from genomic DNA. For each cell subset, the extracted genomic DNA was distributed evenly across all wells of several immunoSEQ 96-well plates, and each plate served as one replicate. For sorted subsets, 200 ng of genomic DNA, equivalent to 25,000 to 35,000 T cell genomes, went into each replicate PCR. Purified libraries were measured with a Qubit 3.0 fluorometer, size-checked on a Bioanalyzer 2100, and measured again with the KAPA Library Quantification kit. Every immunoSEQ 96-well plate was sequenced on a dedicated single-read 150-cycle Illumina NextSeq 550 flow cell. The authors' pipeline ran thus. Because the immunoSEQ output held only junctional sequences and lacked quality scores, the filtering could not match the filtering applied to full-length reads. Sequences were annotated with PyIR, a Python wrapper for IgBLAST v1.9, and V/J genes and CDR3 were assigned using IMGT germline references. Reads were filtered out if the reads had weak V/J assignments (E-value above 1e-6), no CDR3, stop codons, out-of-frame junctions, or ambiguous translated residues. V3J clonotypes were defined as sequences sharing an identical inferred V gene, J gene, and CDR3 amino acid sequence. Percentage overlap between repertoires was calculated by dividing the number of shared unique clonotypes by the size of the smaller repertoire. Richness of each repertoire was evaluated using RTK rarefaction, the Chao1 estimator, and Recon v2.1 estimates of unobserved clonotypes. For all TCRbeta clonotypes obtained by the gDNA method from a handful of donors, generation probabilities were computed with OLGA. TCRdb holds this immuneACCESS table with in-frame rearrangements only. Some clones are missing; in checked studies, unresolved V genes explain under half, and the rest has no known cause. The DNA was the basis for D and trimming; V, J and clone size are from that table. The sample yields millions of clones; roughly 95% were counted once. The ten largest clones capture 0.1% to 0.15% of the sample.

Healthy HIV-negative adults with no recently reported acute infections or vaccinations were included as donors. Every donor was a Caucasian adult living in Nashville, Tennessee, USA. Magnetic negative selection was used to enrich CD4+ T cells, after which naive cells were positively selected on CD45RA and the negative fraction became the memory subset. Blood was collected by leukapheresis, and PBMCs were isolated by Ficoll-Histopaque density gradient centrifugation and then cryopreserved in liquid nitrogen vapor phase. Purity and quantity of every magnetically sorted T cell population were checked by analytical flow cytometry. Genomic DNA was isolated from each sorted fraction and quantified by UV absorbance on a Nanodrop 2000c. With respect to this clone: It has no known antigen specificity. Base qualities are not at hand, and no much larger clone is one base apart. Other DNA sequences in the same sample also yield this CDR3.

The TCR sequence derives from a man younger than 35 in good health. The sequence links TRBV5-1 to TRBJ2-6, and 7 bases in between align with TRBD1. Sample: naive CD4+ T cells sorted from blood. The intended sense of this specimen's cell subset or site label: CD45RA+ positively selected. The nucleotide sequence reads as follows: TGCGCCAGCAGCTTCCAACAGGGGTCTGGGGCCAACGTCCTGACTTTC. It codes for CASSFQQGSGANVLTF.